The next 27 T cell receptor beta chains were all read from a single sample in a study of T cell repertoires in cytomegalovirus infection. Their target antigens are unknown. TCRdb re-analysed the reads in MiXCR, keeping a single row per CDR3 protein. Here the sample spans about 270,000 distinct CDR3 sequences, approximately 22% being singletons. The source was cultured PBMCs, collected from culture after CMV antigen stimulation. The source is a human donor in good health (CMV status not recorded). Some clones in this sample may be carry-over from other donors' samples.

The V and J genes are TRBV12-5 and TRBJ2-2, with D unclear. This CDR3 contains 12 residues. V lost 4 bases and J lost 3, with 3 bases in between. The germline CDR1 and CDR2 sequences are LGHNT and FRNRAP. The CDR3 here is CASGSHTGELFF. In nucleotides, the CDR3 is TGTGCTAGTGGTTCTCACACCGGGGAGCTGTTTTTT.

This sequence joins TRBV29-1 and TRBJ2-7, with TRBD2 identical over 7 bases. The CDR3 length is 13 residues. From germline, CDR1 is SQVTM and CDR2 ANQGSEA. The junction had 10 bases not matched to a gene; V was cut back by 6 bases and J by 5 bases. The CDR3 sequence: CSVGRTGGNEQYF. The CDR3 DNA sequence: TGCAGCGTCGGGCGGACGGGGGGTAACGAGCAGTACTTC.

This clonotype was seen repeatedly, ten times or more. The V call is TRBV12-3 or TRBV12-4, the J call TRBJ2-3; 16 bases map to TRBD2. Losses at the gene ends were 10 bases for V and 6 bases for J; bases not matched to a gene: 7. This CDR3 is 15 amino acids long. This CDR3 reads CAITGTSGRDDTQYF. The CDR3 coding sequence is TGTGCCATTACCGGGACTAGCGGGAGGGATGATACGCAGTATTTT.

The CDR3 sequence is CASSLVRDPNGYTF. Written as DNA, the CDR3 is TGTGCCAGCAGCTTAGTTCGGGACCCTAATGGCTACACCTTC. The rearrangement uses TRBV11-2 and TRBJ1-2, with D tentatively TRBD1 (5 bases). Germline lookup yields CDR1 SGHAT and CDR2 FQNNGV. The CDR3 has 14 amino acids. V was cut by 1 base and J by 6 bases, with 12 bases left in between.

The CDR3 region is CASSGQGVVADTQYF. The CDR3, as DNA: TGTGCCAGCAGTGGGCAGGGGGTGGTGGCAGATACGCAGTATTTT. The chain is built from TRBV6-1 and TRBJ2-3, with 7 bases matching TRBD1. V shed 4 bases, J shed 4 bases, and the junction held 8 bases outside the gene matches. This CDR3 is built from 15 residues. Germline CDR1 MNHNS, CDR2 SASEGT.

This clonotype was counted only a few times. The CDR3 nucleotides are TGTGCCAGCAGCCCAACTAGCGGGCCTACAACTAGCACAGATACGCAGTATTTT. Amino acid sequence: CASSPTSGPTTSTDTQYF. The rearrangement uses TRBV7-9 and TRBJ2-3; the match to TRBD2 covers 9 bases. The CDR3 is 18 residues long. V lost 5 bases to trimming and J lost 0 bases; unmatched junction nucleotides: 12. Germline values: CDR1 SEHNR, CDR2 FQNEAQ (reference sequence).

This clonotype was detected a few times. This chain connects TRBV27 to TRBJ2-1; 11 bases align to TRBD1. In germline, CDR1 is MNHEY, CDR2 SMNVEV (reference sequence). This CDR3 contains 18 residues. The V gene end was trimmed by 3 bases and the J gene end by 3 bases; junction bases not matched to a gene: 10. Here the CDR3 DNA reads TGTGCCAGCAGTTTGCTTCTTAGTGGGACAGGGGGCTACAATGAGCAGTTCTTC. Amino acids: CASSLLLSGTGGYNEQFF.

This clonotype has at least ten counts. The CDR3 DNA follows: TGTGCCAGCAGTTACGGGGAATTTTCAGATACGCAGTATTTT. It translates to CASSYGEFSDTQYF. The gene calls are TRBV6-5 and TRBJ2-3; D gene ambiguous. This CDR3 has 14 amino acids. Germline-derived CDR1 and CDR2 are MNHEY and SVGAGI. The ends were cut back, 2 bases at V and 4 bases at J, with 10 bases in the middle.

This clonotype has a count of ten or more. This is likely a read error, given that the CDR3 carries no conserved phenylalanine or tryptophan at its end. The DNA is left out, because the CDR3 cannot be placed on it with certainty; the CDR3 is given as TCRdb lists it. The chain uses TRBV6-1 and TRBJ1-1. CDR1 is MNHNS and CDR2 is SASEGT in the germline V gene. The CDR3 spans 13 residues, counting both ends. This CDR3 reads CASSEAGRPSGLL.

The chain joins TRBV27 to TRBJ2-5; 7 bases match TRBD2. J lost 5 bases, V lost 1 base, and 1 base had no gene match. The CDR3 sequence is 13 residues long. Germline V lookup: CDR1 MNHEY, CDR2 SMNVEV (reference sequence). CDR3 sequence (DNA): TGTGCCAGCAGTTTATGGGGGGGGGAGACCCAGTACTTC. This gives the protein CASSLWGGETQYF.

This clonotype was observed many times. This chain connects TRBV7-2 to TRBJ1-1; 8 bases fit TRBD1. Germline V lookup: CDR1 SGHTA, CDR2 FQGNSA. The CDR3 is made up of 16 amino acids. The J segment lost 2 bases and the V segment lost 5 bases, leaving 10 bases of the junction unmatched. The CDR3 spells CASSKARTGRNTEAFF. In nucleotides, the CDR3 is TGTGCCAGCAGCAAGGCACGGACAGGGAGAAACACTGAAGCTTTCTTT.

This clonotype turned up a few times. This chain uses TRBV28 with TRBJ1-1; no definite D call. This CDR3 has 14 residues. Germline loops: CDR1 MDHEN, CDR2 SYDVKM. The ends were cut back, 6 bases at V and 1 base at J, with 12 bases in the middle. The CDR3 DNA sequence: TGTGCCAGCAGACACCCGTGGAAGAACACTGAAGCTTTCTTT. Translating it yields CASRHPWKNTEAFF.

The chain combines TRBV5-6 with TRBJ1-1; D is uncertain. This CDR3 spans 15 amino acids. The germline V gene encodes CDR1 SGHDT and CDR2 YYEEEE. V was clipped by 0 bases and J by 0 bases, with 9 bases between them. The CDR3 loop is CASSLAVVLNTEAFF. The CDR3 DNA reads TGTGCCAGCAGCTTGGCCGTTGTTTTGAACACTGAAGCTTTCTTT.

There are many counts of this clonotype. The rearrangement uses TRBV6-2 or TRBV6-3 and TRBJ2-7; D possibly corresponds to TRBD2 (5 bases). Trimming took off 7 bases at V and 2 bases at J, with 15 bases between the two ends. This CDR3 region has 14 residues. Per the germline V gene, CDR1 is MNHEY and CDR2 is SVGEGT. CDR3 nucleotides: TGTGCCAGCAATAAGGACTCAGCAGCCTACGAGCAGTACGTC. This encodes CASNKDSAAYEQYV.

This clonotype turned up a few times. The rearrangement joins TRBV19 to TRBJ1-1; unclear D gene. Trimming removed 3 bases at V and 0 bases at J, with 8 bases between. CDR1 and CDR2 from the germline V gene are LNHDA and SQIVND (reference sequence). There are 14 residues in the CDR3. The CDR3 DNA reads TGTGCCAGTAGTATGGGCCGGTTGAACACTGAAGCTTTCTTT. Translation gives CASSMGRLNTEAFF.

CDR3 residues: CASSAGTGVLAGRGTGELFF. CDR3 DNA sequence: TGTGCCAGCAGTGCCGGGACAGGGGTTCTAGCGGGGAGGGGGACCGGGGAGCTGTTTTTT. The V call is TRBV27, the J call TRBJ2-2; perhaps TRBD1 as D (10 bases). CDR3 size: 20 residues. CDR1 and CDR2 from the germline V gene are MNHEY and SMNVEV (reference sequence). V shed 5 bases and J shed 5 bases, with 30 bases lying between them.

This clonotype was found a few times. V usage is TRBV7-9 and J usage is TRBJ1-4; no clear D. The CDR3 has 15 amino acids. Germline V gene lookup returns CDR1 SEHNR and CDR2 FQNEAQ (reference sequence). The V gene lost 4 bases and the J gene lost 6 bases, with 15 bases spanning the gap. CDR3 nucleotides: TGTGCCAGCAGCTCGGGAGACCCGGTGGATGAAAAACTGTTTTTT. Its translation is CASSSGDPVDEKLFF.

This clonotype was seen only a few times. The chain uses TRBV10-2 and TRBJ2-3; no clear D. Germline V gene data show CDR1 as WSHSY and CDR2 as SAAADI. V lost 0 bases and J 4 bases, leaving 8 bases between the germline ends. The CDR3 sequence is 14 residues long. The CDR3 sequence is CASSESERADTQYF. DNA for the CDR3: TGCGCCAGCAGTGAGTCGGAGAGAGCAGATACGCAGTATTTT.

V and J are TRBV4-3 and TRBJ2-1; 9 bases map to TRBD2. Looked up from germline, CDR1 is LGHNA and CDR2 is YSLEER. The CDR3 is 18 residues long. Germline trimming cut 0 bases from V and 4 bases from J; bases unmatched to any gene: 10. CDR3 nucleotide sequence: TGCGCCAGCAGCCAAGACGAAAATAGCGGGAGTACGTACAATGAGCAGTTCTTC. Its translation is CASSQDENSGSTYNEQFF.

The rearrangement uses TRBV19 and TRBJ2-1; 9 bases agree with TRBD2. Germline V lookup: CDR1 LNHDA, CDR2 SQIVND (reference sequence). V lost 3 bases to trimming and J lost 4 bases; unmatched junction nucleotides: 7. CDR3 length: 16 amino acids. In DNA form, the CDR3 reads TGTGCCAGTAGTATGGTTAGCGGGAGATCGTACAATGAGCAGTTCTTC. Translated: CASSMVSGRSYNEQFF.

This clonotype was seen more than once but under ten times. The CDR3 DNA reads TGTGCCAGCAGCCCCCCGGGACAGGTTGACCGAACTGGAAACACCATATATTTT. This encodes CASSPPGQVDRTGNTIYF. This chain links TRBV12-3 or TRBV12-4 with TRBJ1-3; TRBD1 matches 8 bases. The CDR3 sequence is 18 residues long. The V segment lost 6 bases and the J segment 2 bases; nucleotides outside the gene matches: 15.

V usage is TRBV19 and J usage is TRBJ2-5; D not certain. V was pared by 4 bases and J by 4 bases, with 13 bases between. CDR3 size: 14 residues. Germline CDR1 reads LNHDA; CDR2 reads SQIVND (reference sequence). CDR3 sequence reads: CASSKLGFGETQYF. In DNA form, the CDR3 reads TGTGCCAGTAGTAAGCTCGGGTTCGGAGAGACCCAGTACTTC.

This clonotype appeared a few times. This chain joins TRBV10-3 and TRBJ1-3, with unresolved D. Germline V gives CDR1 ENHRY, CDR2 SYGVKD. The CDR3 has 13 amino acids. V was shortened by 10 bases and J by 0 bases, with 10 bases between the two germline ends. The DNA for the CDR3 is TGTGCCACCTCGGTGAGCTCTGGAAACACCATATATTTT. This encodes CATSVSSGNTIYF.

This clonotype has more than one count but fewer than ten. The chain couples TRBV30 to TRBJ2-7; TRBD2 aligns across 9 bases. Trimming removed 4 bases from V and 3 bases from J; junction bases left unmatched: 7. Germline assignment: CDR1 GTSNPN and CDR2 SVGIG (reference sequence). The CDR3 has 14 amino acids. CDR3 residues: CAWTSGAGLYEQYF. The DNA of the CDR3 is TGTGCCTGGACTAGCGGGGCAGGCCTCTACGAGCAGTACTTC.

This clonotype was picked up many times. The rearrangement links TRBV18 to TRBJ1-3; D remains ambiguous. Germline V lookup: CDR1 KGHSH, CDR2 LQKENI. Trimming took off 0 bases at V and 4 bases at J, with 7 bases between the two ends. The CDR3 totals 14 residues. CDR3 loop: CASSPPGRGNTIYF. For the CDR3, the DNA is TGTGCCAGCTCACCACCCGGCCGAGGAAACACCATATATTTT.

This chain uses TRBV6-1 with TRBJ2-5; the match to TRBD1 covers 9 bases. CDR3 length: 15 amino acids. Germline lookup yields CDR1 MNHNS and CDR2 SASEGT. After removal of 2 bases from V and 4 bases from J, the junction contained 5 bases not matched to a gene. The CDR3 is CASSEYRGLGETQYF. The CDR3 DNA is TGTGCCAGCAGTGAATACAGGGGGCTGGGAGAGACCCAGTACTTC.

The J gene is TRBJ1-2, the V gene TRBV28; D is undetermined. CDR1 is MDHEN, CDR2 SYDVKM, per germline. The V end lost 8 bases, the J end lost 4 bases, and 11 bases lay between the germline ends. The CDR3 extends over 12 amino acids. The CDR3 is CASGSFPYGYTF. The CDR3 nucleotides are TGTGCCAGCGGCTCCTTCCCCTATGGCTACACCTTC.